This TCR beta chain was recovered during a study of cytomegalovirus exposure and HLA in healthy donors. Study-wide background: It was reported in a later analysis that the same platform had been used for the approximately 120 validation repertoires as for the roughly 670 first-cohort repertoires. Study conclusions and caveats: The authors listed 164 TCR beta chains as cytomegalovirus-associated. The CMV antigen specificity of a few CMV-associated chains was confirmed through in vitro analysis. Later, an analysis found that TCR clusters from the first cohort tended to co-occur in the roughly 130 validation repertoires.

The germline gives CDR1 MNHEY, CDR2 SMNVEV (reference sequence). The CDR3 contains 16 residues. J lost 0 bases, V lost 4 bases, and 6 bases had no gene match. The repertoire was sequenced with immunoSEQ multiplex PCR; TCRdb's copy has only in-frame clones and lacks some. Among 66,000 or so clones listed, 95% to 98% were seen once. This clone was seen only once. Its antigen is not known. The chain combines TRBV27 with TRBJ2-7, with 10 bases lining up with TRBD1. The source is a woman under 30 in good health and CMV-seropositive. Sequenced sample: PBMCs. The CDR3 DNA sequence: TGTGCCAGCAGTTCACCGACAGGGGGCAACTCCTACGAGCAGTACTTC. This encodes CASSSPTGGNSYEQYF.